This T cell receptor (beta chain) originates from a study of radiotherapy plus CTLA-4 blockade in lung cancer. In the study overall: Objective responses arose in roughly 20% of patients, and under 40% experienced disease control. Study-wide results and limits: The best predictor of response was reported to be early blood T cell clone dynamics, with interferon-beta. After treatment with radiotherapy plus ipilimumab, TCR clones that came from the tumor expanded in blood.

Turning to this clone: Its specificity is not known.

Assay used: immunoSEQ multiplex PCR; TCRdb lists only in-frame clones, some missing. The top ten hold more than 6.5% of the sample, which has 95,000 to 150,000 clones, 90% seen once. Patients had chemo-refractory metastatic non-small-cell lung cancer and received focal radiation plus CTLA-4 blockade that used ipilimumab. This clonotype originated in a human donor with non-small cell lung cancer that progressed on radiotherapy plus ipilimumab. Specimen: peripheral blood, collected from a patient treated with radiotherapy plus ipilimumab.

The CDR3 nucleotides read TGTGCCAGCACAATTGAAACAGCCCTTGGCTACACCTTC. Its translation: CASTIETALGYTF. The chain carries TRBV2 and TRBJ1-2; D remains unclear. V gave up 7 bases and J gave up 7 bases, with 16 bases separating them. Germline V CDR1 and CDR2: SNHLY, FYNNEI. The CDR3 has 13 amino acids.